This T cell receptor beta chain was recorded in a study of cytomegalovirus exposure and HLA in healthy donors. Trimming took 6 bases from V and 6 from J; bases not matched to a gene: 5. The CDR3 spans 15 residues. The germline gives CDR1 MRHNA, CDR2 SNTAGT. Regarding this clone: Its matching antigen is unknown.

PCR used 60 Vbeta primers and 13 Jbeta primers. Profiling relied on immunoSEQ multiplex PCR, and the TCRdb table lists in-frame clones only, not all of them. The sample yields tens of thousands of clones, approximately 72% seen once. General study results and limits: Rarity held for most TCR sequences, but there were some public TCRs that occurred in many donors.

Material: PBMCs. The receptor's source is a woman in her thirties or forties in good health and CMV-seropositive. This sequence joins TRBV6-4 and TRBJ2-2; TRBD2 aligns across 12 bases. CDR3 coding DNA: TGTGCCAGCAGCGAGACTAGCGGGGGACCCGGGGAGCTGTTTTTT. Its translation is CASSETSGGPGELFF.